This T cell receptor beta chain derives from a study of response to subunit inactivated influenza vaccine. This clonotype was detected a few times. Antigen specificity is unknown. Sequence at one end of the junction differs from germline and may be a read error. MiXCR, run by TCRdb on the RT-PCR reads, gives a single entry per CDR3 protein. The table includes around 530,000 distinct CDR3 sequences, about an eighth detected once. General study points: The authors put forward the suggestion that each seasonal influenza vaccination may bring in only a limited number of new T cells.

The CDR3 spans 11 residues. CDR1 and CDR2 from the germline V gene are SQVTM and ANQGSEA. This specimen consisted of PBMCs from blood, obtained on the day of vaccination. The chain uses TRBV29-1 and TRBJ1-1; a weak D match, TRBD1 (5 bases). The TCR was taken from a man aged 50 to 60 who received an inactivated influenza vaccine. The CDR3, as DNA: TGTCAGGGAGCGATGAACACTGAAGCTTTCTTT. It is translated as CQGAMNTEAFF.